One sample yielded the 19 T cell receptor beta chains listed below, sequenced in a study of T cell repertoires in cytomegalovirus infection. MiXCR, run by TCRdb on the reads, gives a single entry per CDR3 protein. Among roughly 640,000 distinct CDR3 sequences, 20% to 30% were seen once, and the ten largest hold roughly 8%. The sample was CD8+ T cells from PBMCs. These receptors were obtained from a human donor in good health (CMV status not recorded). Some clones in this sample may be carry-over from other donors' samples.

Written as DNA, the CDR3 is TGTGCCAGCAGCGTATCAGTAGCGGGGGGAGAGGGAGAGACCCAGTACTTC. This codes for CASSVSVAGGEGETQYF. V gene TRBV9 combines with J gene TRBJ2-5, with TRBD2 identical over 10 bases. CDR3 length equals 17 residues. V was clipped by 1 base and J by 4 bases; unmatched bases: 10. The germline CDR1 and CDR2 sequences are SGDLS and YYNGEE.

The chain uses TRBV7-9 and TRBJ2-7; unclear D gene. CDR3 length: 13 amino acids. V lost 2 bases and J lost 0, with 5 bases in between. Germline CDR1 SEHNR, CDR2 FQNEAQ (reference sequence). The CDR3: CASSLNPSYEQYF. CDR3 nucleotide sequence: TGTGCCAGCAGCTTAAACCCCTCCTACGAGCAGTACTTC.

This clonotype was counted between two and nine times. The chain is built from TRBV7-9 and TRBJ2-1; D is ambiguous. The germline CDR1 and CDR2 sequences are SEHNR and FQNEAQ (reference sequence). Trimming stripped 1 base from V and 9 bases from J, with 19 bases between. The CDR3 contains 16 residues. The CDR3 sequence: CASSLVGDPSFGEQFF. The CDR3 coding sequence is TGTGCCAGCAGCTTAGTTGGCGACCCCTCCTTTGGTGAGCAGTTCTTC.

V and J are TRBV20-1 and TRBJ2-5; a weak D match, TRBD2 (5 bases). The CDR3 has 14 amino acids. Germline V gives CDR1 DFQATT, CDR2 SNEGSKA (reference sequence). V lost 0 bases and J lost 5, with 13 bases in between. CDR3 bases: TGCAGTGCTAGAGATTCGGGGTTAGGGGAGACCCAGTACTTC. Protein product: CSARDSGLGETQYF.

J is TRBJ1-2 and V is TRBV20-1; 7 positions agree with TRBD1. Germline-derived CDR1 and CDR2 are DFQATT and SNEGSKA (reference sequence). Losses at the gene ends were 0 bases for V and 2 bases for J; bases not matched to a gene: 9. The CDR3 runs 16 residues. The CDR3: CSARDPFSGQNYGYTF. CDR3 DNA: TGCAGTGCTAGAGATCCTTTCTCGGGACAGAACTATGGCTACACCTTC.

This clonotype was seen only a few times. This chain joins TRBV15 and TRBJ2-7, with D possibly matching TRBD2 (5 bases). The CDR3 covers 16 residues. V was trimmed by 4 bases and J by 0 bases, leaving 16 bases between them. Germline CDR1 and CDR2: LNHNV and YYDKDF (reference sequence). CDR3 amino acids: CATSKDSGRSSYEQYV. The CDR3 nucleotides read TGTGCCACCAGCAAGGACTCCGGACGGAGCTCCTACGAGCAGTACGTC.

The chain recombines TRBV12-5 with TRBJ1-1; possibly TRBD1 for D (5 bases). Germline V gene sequence: CDR1 LGHNT, CDR2 FRNRAP. The CDR3 loop spans 11 amino acids. V was shortened by 7 bases and J by 6 bases, with 9 bases between the two germline ends. The CDR3 DNA reads as TGTGCTAGTGCCAAGGGGTCTGAAGCTTTCTTT. Its protein is CASAKGSEAFF.

This rearrangement joins TRBV28 to TRBJ2-7; 9 nucleotides align to TRBD1. CDR1 and CDR2 (germline): MDHEN, SYDVKM. V lost 5 bases, J lost 6 bases, and 5 bases stayed unmatched. CDR3 length equals 13 residues. The CDR3 region is CASSKWTGAEQYV. For the CDR3, the DNA is TGTGCCAGCAGTAAATGGACAGGGGCCGAGCAGTACGTC.

This clonotype was counted only a few times. The chain joins TRBV15 to TRBJ1-5; no clear D. V lost 0 bases and J 1 base, leaving 7 bases between the germline ends. Germline lookup yields CDR1 LNHNV and CDR2 YYDKDF (reference sequence). The CDR3 sequence is 15 residues long. In nucleotides, the CDR3 is TGTGCCACCAGCAGAGAACGAGGGAGCAATCAGCCCCAGCATTTT. It is translated as CATSRERGSNQPQHF.

This sequence joins TRBV7-2 and TRBJ2-1; D gene uncertain. In germline, CDR1 is SGHTA, CDR2 FQGNSA. V lost 5 bases and J 12 bases, leaving 17 bases between the germline ends. The length of the CDR3 is 13 residues. The CDR3 DNA follows: TGTGCCAGCAGCCCCGTTGTGTACTTGTGGCAGTTCTTC. The encoded protein is CASSPVVYLWQFF.

This clonotype occurred many times. J is TRBJ2-5 and V is TRBV7-9; no clear D gene. Germline lookup yields CDR1 SEHNR and CDR2 FQNEAQ (reference sequence). The CDR3 covers 16 residues. Trimming took off 2 bases at V and 1 base at J, with 14 bases between the two ends. In nucleotides, the CDR3 is TGTGCCAGCAGCTTATTGGGTCAGCAATTCCAAGAGACCCAGTACTTC. This encodes CASSLLGQQFQETQYF.

There are a few counts of this clonotype. The chain uses TRBV20-1 and TRBJ2-7; TRBD2 aligns across 11 bases. Germline V CDR1 and CDR2: DFQATT, SNEGSKA (reference sequence). The CDR3 consists of 14 residues. With V trimmed by 3 bases and J by 7 bases, 8 bases remained unmatched. The CDR3 protein is CSASPSGGLREQYV. The CDR3 DNA sequence: TGCAGTGCTAGCCCTAGCGGGGGGTTGCGGGAGCAGTACGTC.

The gene calls are TRBV5-1 and TRBJ2-7; a possible D gene is TRBD1 (5 bases). Trimming removed 1 base from V and 5 bases from J, with 10 bases in between. Looked up from germline, CDR1 is SGHRS and CDR2 is YFSETQ. The CDR3 spans 13 residues. CDR3 bases: TGCGCCAGCAGCTTGCGTCAGGGTGACGAGCAGTACTTC. Translated, it gives CASSLRQGDEQYF.

This clonotype came up a few times. The chain joins TRBV28 to TRBJ2-3, with a tentative D call TRBD2 (5 bases). Trimming removed 1 base at V and 4 bases at J, with 21 bases between. The CDR3 runs to 18 residues. CDR1 is MDHEN, CDR2 SYDVKM, per germline. The CDR3 DNA reads as TGTGCCAGCAGTTTATCTGCCCCCACTAGTTCCAGTGCAGATACGCAGTATTTT. It translates to CASSLSAPTSSSADTQYF.

Concerning this clonotype: A read error may produce the germline difference seen at one junction end. The V and J genes are TRBV6-8 and TRBJ2-1; the D call may be TRBD1 or TRBD2 (5 bases each). Germline V gene lookup returns CDR1 MNHGY and CDR2 SAAAGT. The CDR3 sequence is 14 residues long. The CDR3: CVSSWLGRGNEQFF. The CDR3 DNA reads as TGTGTCAGCAGTTGGTTGGGACGCGGCAATGAGCAGTTCTTC.

This clonotype came up a few times. The chain couples TRBV9 to TRBJ2-2; tentative D call: TRBD1 (6 bases). Per the germline V gene, CDR1 is SGDLS and CDR2 is YYNGEE. V was cut by 4 bases and J by 3 bases, with 19 bases left in between. The CDR3 is 17 amino acids. CDR3 sequence (DNA): TGTGCCAGCAGCTCCTCCGGGACACTAAGCTACACCGGGGAGCTGTTTTTT. This gives the protein CASSSSGTLSYTGELFF.

The table lists this clonotype with many counts. This chain joins TRBV27 and TRBJ2-1; 7 nucleotides align to TRBD1. Per the germline V gene, CDR1 is MNHEY and CDR2 is SMNVEV (reference sequence). This CDR3 is built from 14 residues. Unmatched junction bases numbered 6, after V lost 5 bases and J lost 5 bases. CDR3 loop: CASSQGTAHNEQFF. In DNA form, the CDR3 reads TGTGCCAGCAGTCAGGGGACAGCGCACAATGAGCAGTTCTTC.

CDR3: CASSQDGVGEQFF. Here the CDR3 DNA reads TGTGCCAGCAGCCAAGATGGCGTGGGTGAGCAGTTCTTC. The chain carries TRBV4-2 and TRBJ2-1, with D unclear. CDR3 size: 13 residues. Germline V lookup: CDR1 LGHNA, CDR2 YNFKEQ. The V end was cut by 0 bases, the J end by 9 bases, with 9 bases between.

This clonotype was counted only a few times. The V gene is TRBV20-1, the J gene TRBJ2-5, with 9 positions matching TRBD1. The ends lost 3 bases at V and 4 bases at J; junction bases unmatched: 9. There are 15 residues in the CDR3. Germline-derived CDR1 and CDR2 are DFQATT and SNEGSKA (reference sequence). CDR3 in DNA: TGCAGTGCTAGTCCCCTAGGGACAGGGCGAGAGACCCAGTACTTC. Translated, it gives CSASPLGTGRETQYF.